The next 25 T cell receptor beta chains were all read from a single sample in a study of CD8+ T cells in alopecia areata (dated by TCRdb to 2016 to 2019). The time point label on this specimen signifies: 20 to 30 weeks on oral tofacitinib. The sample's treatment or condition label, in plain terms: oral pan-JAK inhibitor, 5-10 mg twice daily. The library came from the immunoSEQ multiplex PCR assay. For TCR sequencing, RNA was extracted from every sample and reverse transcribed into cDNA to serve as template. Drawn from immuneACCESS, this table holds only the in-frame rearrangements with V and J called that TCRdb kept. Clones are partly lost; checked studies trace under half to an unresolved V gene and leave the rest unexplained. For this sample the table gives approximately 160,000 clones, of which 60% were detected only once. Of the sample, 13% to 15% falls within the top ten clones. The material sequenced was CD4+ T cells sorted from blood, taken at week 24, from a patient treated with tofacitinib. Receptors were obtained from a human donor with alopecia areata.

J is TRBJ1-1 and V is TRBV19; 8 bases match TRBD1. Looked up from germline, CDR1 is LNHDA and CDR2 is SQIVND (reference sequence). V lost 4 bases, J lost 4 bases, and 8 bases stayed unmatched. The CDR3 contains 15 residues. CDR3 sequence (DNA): TGTGCCAGTAGTAGCCAGACAGGGGCCGGCACTGAAGCTTTCTTT. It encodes CASSSQTGAGTEAFF.

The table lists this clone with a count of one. The CDR3 loop reads CASSPSRRDAGNTEAFF. The CDR3 nucleotides read TGCGCCAGCAGTCCGAGCCGCCGTGACGCGGGTAACACTGAAGCTTTCTTT. The genes are TRBV5-1 and TRBJ1-1; D unclear. Germline V lookup: CDR1 SGHRS, CDR2 YFSETQ. The germline V and J ends were trimmed by 5 bases and 2 bases, with 22 bases remaining between them. The CDR3 loop spans 17 amino acids.

The CDR3 DNA follows: TGTGCCACCAGCAGGAGAGCGGGGACCACAGATACGCAGTATTTT. This codes for CATSRRAGTTDTQYF. J is TRBJ2-3 and V is TRBV15; 7 bases line up with TRBD2. The CDR3 sequence is 15 residues long. Germline CDR1 reads LNHNV; CDR2 reads YYDKDF (reference sequence). V lost 3 bases to trimming and J lost 2 bases; unmatched junction nucleotides: 5.

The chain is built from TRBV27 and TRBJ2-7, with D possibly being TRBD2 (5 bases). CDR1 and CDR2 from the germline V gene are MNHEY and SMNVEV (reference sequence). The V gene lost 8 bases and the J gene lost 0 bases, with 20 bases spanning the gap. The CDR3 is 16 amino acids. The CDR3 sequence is CASRSNPLASSYEQYF. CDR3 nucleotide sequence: TGTGCCAGCCGATCAAACCCCCTAGCTAGCTCCTACGAGCAGTACTTC.

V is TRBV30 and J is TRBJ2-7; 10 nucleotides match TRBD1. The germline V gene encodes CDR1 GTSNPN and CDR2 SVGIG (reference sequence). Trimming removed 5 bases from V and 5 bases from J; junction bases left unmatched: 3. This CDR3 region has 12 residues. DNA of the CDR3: TGTGCCTGGGGACAGGGGGTCCACGAGCAGTACTTC. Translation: CAWGQGVHEQYF.

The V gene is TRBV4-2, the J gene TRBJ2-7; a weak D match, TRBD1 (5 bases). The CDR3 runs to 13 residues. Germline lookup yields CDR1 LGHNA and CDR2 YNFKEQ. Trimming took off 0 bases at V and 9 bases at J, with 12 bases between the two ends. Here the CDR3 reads CASSQDWGMWQYF. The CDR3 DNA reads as TGTGCCAGCAGCCAAGATTGGGGCATGTGGCAGTACTTC.

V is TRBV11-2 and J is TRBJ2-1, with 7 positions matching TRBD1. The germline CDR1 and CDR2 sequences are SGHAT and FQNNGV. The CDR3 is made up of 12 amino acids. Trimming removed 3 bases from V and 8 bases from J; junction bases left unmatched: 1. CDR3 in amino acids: CASSFRGHEQFF. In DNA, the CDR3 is TGTGCCAGCAGCTTTAGGGGGCATGAGCAGTTCTTC.

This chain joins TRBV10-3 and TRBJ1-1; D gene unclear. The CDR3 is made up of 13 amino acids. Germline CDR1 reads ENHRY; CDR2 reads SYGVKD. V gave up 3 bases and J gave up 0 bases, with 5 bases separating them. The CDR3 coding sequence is TGTGCCATCAGTGAAAAACTGAACACTGAAGCTTTCTTT. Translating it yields CAISEKLNTEAFF.

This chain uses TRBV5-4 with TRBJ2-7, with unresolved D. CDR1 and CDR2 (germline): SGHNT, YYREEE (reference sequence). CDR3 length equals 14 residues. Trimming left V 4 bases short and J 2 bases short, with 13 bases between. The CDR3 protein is CASSDQQRPYEQYF. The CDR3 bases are TGTGCCAGCAGCGACCAACAGAGGCCCTACGAGCAGTACTTC.

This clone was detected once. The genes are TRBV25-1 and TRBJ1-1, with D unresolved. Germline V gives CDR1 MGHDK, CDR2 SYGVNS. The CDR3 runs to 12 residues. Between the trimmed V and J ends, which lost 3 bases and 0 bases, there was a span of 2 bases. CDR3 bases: TGTGCCAGCAGTGACATGAACACTGAAGCTTTCTTT. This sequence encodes CASSDMNTEAFF.

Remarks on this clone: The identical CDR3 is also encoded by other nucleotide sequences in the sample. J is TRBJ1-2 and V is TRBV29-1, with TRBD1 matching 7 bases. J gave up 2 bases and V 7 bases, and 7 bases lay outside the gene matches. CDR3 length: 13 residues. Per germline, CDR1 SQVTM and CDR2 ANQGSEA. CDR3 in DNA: TGCAGCGCTAACAGGGGCTCCAACTATGGCTACACCTTC. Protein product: CSANRGSNYGYTF. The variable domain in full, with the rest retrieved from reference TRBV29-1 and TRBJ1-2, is SAVISQKPSRDICQRGTSLTIQCQVDSQVTMMFWYRQQPGQSLTLIATANQGSEATYESGFVIDKFPISRPNLTFSTLTVSNMSPEDSSIYLCSANRGSNYGYTFGSGTRLTVV.

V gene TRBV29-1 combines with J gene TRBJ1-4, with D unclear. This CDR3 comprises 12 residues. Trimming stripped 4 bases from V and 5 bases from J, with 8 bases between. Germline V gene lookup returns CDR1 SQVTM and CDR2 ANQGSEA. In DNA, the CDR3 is TGCAGCGTTGTTCAGAGCAATGAAAAACTGTTTTTT. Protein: CSVVQSNEKLFF.

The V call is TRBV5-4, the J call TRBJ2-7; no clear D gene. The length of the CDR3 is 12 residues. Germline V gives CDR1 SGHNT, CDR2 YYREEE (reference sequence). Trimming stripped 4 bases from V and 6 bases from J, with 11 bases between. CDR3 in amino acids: CASSPSPREQYF. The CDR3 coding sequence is TGTGCCAGCAGCCCGTCTCCCCGCGAGCAGTACTTC.

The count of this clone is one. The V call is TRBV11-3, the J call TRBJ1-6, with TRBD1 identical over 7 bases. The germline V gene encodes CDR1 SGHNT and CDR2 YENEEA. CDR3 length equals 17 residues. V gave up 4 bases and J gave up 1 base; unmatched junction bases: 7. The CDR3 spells CASSSRQGVSYNSPLHF. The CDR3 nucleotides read TGTGCCAGCAGCTCACGACAGGGAGTGTCCTATAATTCACCCCTCCACTTT.

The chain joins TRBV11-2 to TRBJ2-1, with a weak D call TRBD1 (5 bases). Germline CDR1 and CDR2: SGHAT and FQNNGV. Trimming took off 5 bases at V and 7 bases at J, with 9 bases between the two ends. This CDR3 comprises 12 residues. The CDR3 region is CASSLDTNEQFF. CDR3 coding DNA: TGTGCCAGCAGCCTGGACACGAATGAGCAGTTCTTC. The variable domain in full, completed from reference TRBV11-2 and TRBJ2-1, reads EAGVAQSPRYKIIEKRQSVAFWCNPISGHATLYWYQQILGQGPKLLIQFQNNGVVDDSQLPKDRFSAERLKGVDSTLKIQPAKLEDSAVYLCASSLDTNEQFFGPGTRLTVL.

CDR3 DNA: TGCAGCGTGGGCGGCGGAAACAATCAGCCCCAGCATTTT. Protein product: CSVGGGNNQPQHF. The chain carries TRBV29-1 and TRBJ1-5; D ambiguous. The CDR3 extends over 13 amino acids. V lost 6 bases to trimming and J lost 3 bases, with 12 bases between them. The germline CDR1 and CDR2 sequences are SQVTM and ANQGSEA.

The CDR3 reads CASRQTASSYNSPLHF. DNA for the CDR3: TGTGCCAGCAGACAGACAGCGAGCTCCTATAATTCACCCCTCCACTTT. The chain joins TRBV25-1 to TRBJ1-6; the D gene is possibly TRBD1 (5 bases). This CDR3 spans 16 amino acids. Germline V gene data show CDR1 as MGHDK and CDR2 as SYGVNS. The V and J ends lost 6 bases and 0 bases respectively, with 12 bases between them.

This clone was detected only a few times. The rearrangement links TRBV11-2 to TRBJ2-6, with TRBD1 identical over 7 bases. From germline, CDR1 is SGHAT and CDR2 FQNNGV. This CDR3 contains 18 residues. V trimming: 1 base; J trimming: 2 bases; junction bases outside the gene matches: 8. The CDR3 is CASSLVGRGSPGANVLTF. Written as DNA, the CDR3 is TGTGCCAGCAGCTTAGTCGGCAGGGGGAGTCCTGGGGCCAACGTCCTGACTTTC.

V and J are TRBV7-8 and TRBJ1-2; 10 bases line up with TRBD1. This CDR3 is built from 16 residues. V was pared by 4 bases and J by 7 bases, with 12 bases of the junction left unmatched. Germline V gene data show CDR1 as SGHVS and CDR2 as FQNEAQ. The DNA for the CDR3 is TGTGCCAGCAGCTCCCGAGGCGGGACAGGGGAATTTGGCTACACCTTC. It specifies CASSSRGGTGEFGYTF.

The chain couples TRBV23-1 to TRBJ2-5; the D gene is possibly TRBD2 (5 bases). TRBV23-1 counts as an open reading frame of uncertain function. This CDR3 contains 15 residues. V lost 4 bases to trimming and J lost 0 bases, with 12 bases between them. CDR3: CASSRKTNNQETQYF. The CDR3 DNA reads TGCGCCAGCAGTCGCAAGACTAACAACCAAGAGACCCAGTACTTC.

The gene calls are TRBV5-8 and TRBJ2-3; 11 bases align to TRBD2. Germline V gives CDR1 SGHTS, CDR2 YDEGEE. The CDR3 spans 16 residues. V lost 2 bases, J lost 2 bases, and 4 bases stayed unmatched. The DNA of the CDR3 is TGTGCCAGCAGCTTAGGGACTAGCGGCCTCACAGATACGCAGTATTTT. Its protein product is CASSLGTSGLTDTQYF.

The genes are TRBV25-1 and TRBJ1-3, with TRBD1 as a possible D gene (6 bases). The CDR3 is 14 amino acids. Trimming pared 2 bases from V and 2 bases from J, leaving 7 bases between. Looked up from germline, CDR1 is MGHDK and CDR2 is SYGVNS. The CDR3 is CASSEAGAGNTIYF. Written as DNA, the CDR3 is TGTGCCAGCAGTGAAGCAGGGGCTGGAAACACCATATATTTT.

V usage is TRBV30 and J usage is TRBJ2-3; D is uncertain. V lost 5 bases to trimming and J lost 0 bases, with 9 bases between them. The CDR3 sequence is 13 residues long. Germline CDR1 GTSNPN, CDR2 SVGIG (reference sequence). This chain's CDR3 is CAWRVISTDTQYF. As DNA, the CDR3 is TGTGCCTGGCGAGTCATAAGCACAGATACGCAGTATTTT.

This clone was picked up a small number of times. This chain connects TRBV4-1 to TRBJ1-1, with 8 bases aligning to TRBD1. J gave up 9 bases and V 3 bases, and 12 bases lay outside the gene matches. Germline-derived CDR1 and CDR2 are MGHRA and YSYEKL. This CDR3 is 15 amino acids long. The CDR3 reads CASSHPGQGVKKAFF. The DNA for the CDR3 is TGCGCCAGCAGCCACCCTGGACAGGGCGTGAAAAAAGCTTTCTTT.

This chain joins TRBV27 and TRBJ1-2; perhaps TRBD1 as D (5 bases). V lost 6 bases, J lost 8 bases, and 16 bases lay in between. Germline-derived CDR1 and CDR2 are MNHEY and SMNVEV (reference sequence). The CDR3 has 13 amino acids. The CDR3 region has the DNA TGTGCCAGCAGGCTCCCTGACGGGGGGGGCTACACCTTC. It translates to CASRLPDGGGYTF.